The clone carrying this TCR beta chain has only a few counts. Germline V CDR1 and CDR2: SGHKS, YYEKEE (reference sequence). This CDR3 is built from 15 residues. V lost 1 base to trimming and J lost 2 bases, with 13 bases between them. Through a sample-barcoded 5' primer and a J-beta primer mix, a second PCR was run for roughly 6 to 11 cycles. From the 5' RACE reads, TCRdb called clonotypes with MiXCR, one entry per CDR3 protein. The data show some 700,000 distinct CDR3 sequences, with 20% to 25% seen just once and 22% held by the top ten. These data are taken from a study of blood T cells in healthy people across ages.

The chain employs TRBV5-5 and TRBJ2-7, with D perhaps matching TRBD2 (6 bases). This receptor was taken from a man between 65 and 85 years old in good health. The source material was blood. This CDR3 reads CASSLRRELPYEQYF. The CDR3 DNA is TGTGCCAGCAGCTTGAGGCGGGAATTACCCTACGAGCAGTACTTC.